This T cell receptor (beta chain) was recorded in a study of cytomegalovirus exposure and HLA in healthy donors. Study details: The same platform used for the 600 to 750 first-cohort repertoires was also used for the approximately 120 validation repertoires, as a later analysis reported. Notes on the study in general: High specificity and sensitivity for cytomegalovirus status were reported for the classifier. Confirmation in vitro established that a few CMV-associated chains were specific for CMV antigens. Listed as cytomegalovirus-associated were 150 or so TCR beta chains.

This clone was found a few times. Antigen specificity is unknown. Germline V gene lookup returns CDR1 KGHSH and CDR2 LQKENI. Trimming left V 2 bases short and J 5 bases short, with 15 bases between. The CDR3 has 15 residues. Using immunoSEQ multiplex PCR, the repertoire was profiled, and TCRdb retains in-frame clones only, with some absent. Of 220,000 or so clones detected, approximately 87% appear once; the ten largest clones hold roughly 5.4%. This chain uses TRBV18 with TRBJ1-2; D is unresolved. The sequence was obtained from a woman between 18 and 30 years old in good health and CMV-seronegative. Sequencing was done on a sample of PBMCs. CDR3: CASSPRTFGGYGYTF. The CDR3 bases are TGTGCCAGCTCACCAAGGACCTTCGGAGGGTATGGCTACACCTTC.